This T cell receptor (beta chain) originates from a study of cytomegalovirus exposure and HLA in healthy donors. Study background: It was reported in a later analysis that the 100 to 150 validation repertoires used the same platform as the 500 to 700 first-cohort repertoires. Notes on the study in general: One later analysis, an examination of the approximately 120 validation repertoires, found that first-cohort TCR clusters tended to co-occur in them. The classifier reportedly diagnosed cytomegalovirus status with high specificity and sensitivity.

The germline V gene encodes CDR1 ENHRY and CDR2 SYGVKD. V gave up 2 bases and J gave up 4 bases, with 10 bases separating them. This CDR3 contains 14 residues. As regards this clone: Its antigen is still unknown.

The donors formed part of the approximately 130-subject validation cohort, distinct from the roughly 640-subject first cohort. The table came from immunoSEQ multiplex PCR; TCRdb's copy has only in-frame clones and leaves some out. The table includes about 84,000 clones, approximately 90% detected once. The TCR was taken from a man aged 25 to 40 in good health and CMV-seronegative. This sequence joins TRBV10-3 and TRBJ2-3; D possibly corresponds to TRBD1 (5 bases). Sequencing input: PBMCs. This chain's CDR3 is CAISEGQGSDTQYF. The CDR3 DNA is TGTGCCATCAGTGAGGGGCAGGGATCAGATACGCAGTATTTT.